This T cell receptor (beta chain) appears in the sequencing data of a study of T cell changes during pregnancy in multiple sclerosis. V lost 1 base, J lost 9 bases, and 13 bases lay in between. CDR1 and CDR2 from the germline V gene are WSHSY and SAAADI. This CDR3 contains 15 residues. Assay used: immunoSEQ multiplex PCR; TCRdb lists only in-frame clones, some missing. The sample contains under 40,000 clones, 90% of which appear only once. The source of this sequence is a female donor in good health, enrolled as a control in a pregnancy study. This sample comprised peripheral blood, obtained in the third trimester of pregnancy. The chain joins TRBV10-2 to TRBJ1-6, with D hard to call. The CDR3 loop reads CASSEWGAAGSPLHF. In nucleotides, the CDR3 is TGCGCCAGCAGTGAGTGGGGTGCGGCGGGTTCACCCCTCCACTTT.